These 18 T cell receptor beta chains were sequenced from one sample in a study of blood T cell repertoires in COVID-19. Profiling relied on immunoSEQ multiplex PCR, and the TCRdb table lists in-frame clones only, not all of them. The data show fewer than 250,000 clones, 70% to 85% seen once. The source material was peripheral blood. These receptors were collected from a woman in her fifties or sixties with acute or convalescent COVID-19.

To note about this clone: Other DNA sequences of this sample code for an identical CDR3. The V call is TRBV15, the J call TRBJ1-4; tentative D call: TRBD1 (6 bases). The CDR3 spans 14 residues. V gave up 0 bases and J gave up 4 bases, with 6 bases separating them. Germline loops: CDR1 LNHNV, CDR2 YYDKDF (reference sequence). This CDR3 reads CATSRDRGNEKLFF. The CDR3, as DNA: TGTGCCACCAGCAGAGACAGGGGTAATGAAAAACTGTTTTTT.

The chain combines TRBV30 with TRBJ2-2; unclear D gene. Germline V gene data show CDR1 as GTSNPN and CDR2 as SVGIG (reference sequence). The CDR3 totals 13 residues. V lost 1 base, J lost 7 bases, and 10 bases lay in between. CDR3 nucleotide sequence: TGTGCCTGGAGTGCCCGAGCGATCGGGGAGCTGTTTTTT. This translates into CAWSARAIGELFF. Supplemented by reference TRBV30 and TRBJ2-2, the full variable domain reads SQTIHQWPATLVQPVGSPLSLECTVEGTSNPNLYWYRQAAGRGLQLLFYSVGIGQISSEVPQNLSASRPQDRQFILSSKKLLLSDSGFYLCAWSARAIGELFFGEGSRLTVL.

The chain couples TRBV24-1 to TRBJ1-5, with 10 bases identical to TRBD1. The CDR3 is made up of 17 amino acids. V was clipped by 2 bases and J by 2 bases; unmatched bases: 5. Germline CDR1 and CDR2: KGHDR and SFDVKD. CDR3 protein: CATSDSRGQGRNQPQHF. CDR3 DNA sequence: TGTGCCACCAGTGATTCGAGGGGACAGGGGCGCAATCAGCCCCAGCATTTT.

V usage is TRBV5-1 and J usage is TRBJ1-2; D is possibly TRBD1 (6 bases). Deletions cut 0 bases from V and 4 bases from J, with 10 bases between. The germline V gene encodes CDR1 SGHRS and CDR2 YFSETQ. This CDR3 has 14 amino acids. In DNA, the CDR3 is TGCGCCAGCAGCTTGGGGGGGCTTGGCTATGGCTACACCTTC. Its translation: CASSLGGLGYGYTF.

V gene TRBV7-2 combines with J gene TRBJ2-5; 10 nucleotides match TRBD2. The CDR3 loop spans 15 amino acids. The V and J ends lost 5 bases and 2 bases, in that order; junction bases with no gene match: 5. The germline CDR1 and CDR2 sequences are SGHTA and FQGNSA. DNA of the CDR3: TGTGCCAGCAGCCGGACTAGCGGTTTACAAGAGACCCAGTACTTC. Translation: CASSRTSGLQETQYF.

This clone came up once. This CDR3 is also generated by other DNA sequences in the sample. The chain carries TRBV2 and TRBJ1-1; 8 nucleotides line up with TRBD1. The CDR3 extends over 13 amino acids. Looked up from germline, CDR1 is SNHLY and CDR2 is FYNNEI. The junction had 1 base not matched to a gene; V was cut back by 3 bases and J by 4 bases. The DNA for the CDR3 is TGTGCCAGCAGTGACAGGGGGCGCACTGAAGCTTTCTTT. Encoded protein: CASSDRGRTEAFF.

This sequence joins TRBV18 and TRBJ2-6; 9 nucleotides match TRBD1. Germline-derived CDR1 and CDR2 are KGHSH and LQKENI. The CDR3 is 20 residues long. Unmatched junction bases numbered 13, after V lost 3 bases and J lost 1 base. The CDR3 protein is CASSPRPPGQGKSGANVLTF. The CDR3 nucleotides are TGTGCCAGCTCACCCCGACCCCCGGGACAGGGAAAATCTGGGGCCAACGTCCTGACTTTC.

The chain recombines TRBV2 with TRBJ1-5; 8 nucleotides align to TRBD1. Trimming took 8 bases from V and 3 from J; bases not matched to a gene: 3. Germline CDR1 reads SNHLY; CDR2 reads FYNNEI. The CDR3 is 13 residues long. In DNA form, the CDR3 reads TGTGCCAGCGGGGACAGGCTCAATCAGCCCCAGCATTTT. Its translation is CASGDRLNQPQHF.

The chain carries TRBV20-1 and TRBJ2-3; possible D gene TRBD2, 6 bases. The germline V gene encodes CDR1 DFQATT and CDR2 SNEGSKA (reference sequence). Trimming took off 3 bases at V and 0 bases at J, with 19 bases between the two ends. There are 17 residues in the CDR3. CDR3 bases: TGCAGTGCTAGTGAGGCGCGGGATAGCTCTAGCACAGATACGCAGTATTTT. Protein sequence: CSASEARDSSSTDTQYF.

This CDR3 is CASSITAGRSSYEQYF. In nucleotides, the CDR3 is TGTGCCAGTAGTATAACAGCAGGGCGTAGCTCCTACGAGCAGTACTTC. This chain uses TRBV19 with TRBJ2-7; D might be TRBD1 (5 bases). The CDR3 length is 16 residues. Germline CDR1 LNHDA, CDR2 SQIVND (reference sequence). V lost 2 bases and J 0 bases, leaving 14 bases between the germline ends. The complete variable domain, with remaining parts taken from reference TRBV19 and TRBJ2-7, reads DGGITQSPKYLFRKEGQNVTLSCEQNLNHDAMYWYRQDPGQGLRLIYYSQIVNDFQKGDIAEGYSVSREKKESFPLTVTSAQKNPTAFYLCASSITAGRSSYEQYFGPGTRLTVT.

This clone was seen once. The CDR3 loop reads CASSLLAGGSTDTQYF. CDR3 sequence (DNA): TGTGCCAGCAGCTTACTAGCGGGGGGAAGCACAGATACGCAGTATTTT. V and J are TRBV11-3 and TRBJ2-3; 11 positions match TRBD2. V trimming: 2 bases; J trimming: 0 bases; junction bases outside the gene matches: 1. Germline lookup yields CDR1 SGHNT and CDR2 YENEEA. The CDR3 is 16 amino acids.

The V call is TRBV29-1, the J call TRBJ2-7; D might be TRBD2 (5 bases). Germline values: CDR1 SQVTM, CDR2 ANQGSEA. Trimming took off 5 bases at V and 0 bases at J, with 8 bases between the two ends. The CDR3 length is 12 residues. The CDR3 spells CSVLGLSYEQYF. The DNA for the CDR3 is TGCAGCGTTTTAGGACTCTCCTACGAGCAGTACTTC.

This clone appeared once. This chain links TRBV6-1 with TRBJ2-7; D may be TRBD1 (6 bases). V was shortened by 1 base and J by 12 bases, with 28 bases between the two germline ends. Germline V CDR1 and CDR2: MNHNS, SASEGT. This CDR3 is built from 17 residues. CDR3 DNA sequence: TGTGCCAGCAGTGAAGTCCCCGGACAGAGCCTCGGAAAGAGGAGGTACTTC. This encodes CASSEVPGQSLGKRRYF.

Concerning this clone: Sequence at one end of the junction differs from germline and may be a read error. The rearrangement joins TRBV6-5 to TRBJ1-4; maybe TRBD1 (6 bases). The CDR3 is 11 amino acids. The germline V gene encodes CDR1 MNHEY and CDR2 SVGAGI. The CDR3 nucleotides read TGCGAGGAGGACAGCCGTGAAAAACTGTTTTTT. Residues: CEEDSREKLFF.

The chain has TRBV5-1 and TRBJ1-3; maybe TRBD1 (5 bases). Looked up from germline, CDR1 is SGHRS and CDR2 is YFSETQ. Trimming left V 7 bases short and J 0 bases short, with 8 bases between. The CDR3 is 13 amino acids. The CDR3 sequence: CASGTISGNTIYF. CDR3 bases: TGCGCCAGCGGGACTATCTCTGGAAACACCATATATTTT.

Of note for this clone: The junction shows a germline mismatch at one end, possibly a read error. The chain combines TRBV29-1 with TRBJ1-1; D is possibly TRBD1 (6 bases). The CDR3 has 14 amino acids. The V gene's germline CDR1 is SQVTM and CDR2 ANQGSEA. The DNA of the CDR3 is TGTATTGGCGCGGGGGGACACAGGAACACTGAAGCTTTCTTT. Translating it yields CIGAGGHRNTEAFF.

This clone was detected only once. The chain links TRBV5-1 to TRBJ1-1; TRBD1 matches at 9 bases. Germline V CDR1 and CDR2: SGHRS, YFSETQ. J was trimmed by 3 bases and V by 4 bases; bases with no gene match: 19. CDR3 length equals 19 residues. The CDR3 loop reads CASSQGLEWDRESYTEAFF. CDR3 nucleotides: TGCGCCAGCAGCCAGGGCTTGGAGTGGGACAGGGAGTCGTACACTGAAGCTTTCTTT.

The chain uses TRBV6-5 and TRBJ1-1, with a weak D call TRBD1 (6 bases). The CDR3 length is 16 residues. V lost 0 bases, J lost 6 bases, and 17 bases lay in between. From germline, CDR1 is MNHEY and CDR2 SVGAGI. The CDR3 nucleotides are TGTGCCAGCAGTTACTCCAACAGGGCAGAGACGGCTGAAGCTTTCTTT. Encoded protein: CASSYSNRAETAEAFF.